The 16 T cell receptor beta chains presented below share a single source sample, sequenced in a study of T cells after yellow fever vaccination. TCRdb reprocessed the 5' RACE reads with MiXCR, giving one entry per CDR3 protein. The repertoire holds hundreds of thousands of distinct CDR3 sequences, with roughly 12% as singletons. Sequenced here: PBMCs, sampled on the day of the yellow fever booster vaccination. The receptors here all came from a man under 40 who received the YFV17D yellow fever vaccine.

The J gene is TRBJ2-7, the V gene TRBV5-1; TRBD2 agrees at 7 bases. This CDR3 spans 15 amino acids. Germline trimming cut 5 bases from V and 0 bases from J; bases unmatched to any gene: 8. Per the germline V gene, CDR1 is SGHRS and CDR2 is YFSETQ. CDR3 bases: TGCGCCAGCAGGACCGGGACTATCAGCTCCTACGAGCAGTACTTC. Translated, it gives CASRTGTISSYEQYF.

The gene calls are TRBV19 and TRBJ2-1, with TRBD1 matching 10 bases. The V segment lost 10 bases and the J segment 9 bases; nucleotides outside the gene matches: 12. Germline V CDR1 and CDR2: LNHDA, SQIVND (reference sequence). CDR3 length: 14 amino acids. CDR3 sequence reads: CATHPGTGVGEQFF. The CDR3, as DNA: TGTGCCACTCATCCCGGGACAGGGGTGGGTGAGCAGTTCTTC. The full variable domain, rest sourced from reference TRBV19 and TRBJ2-1, is DGGITQSPKYLFRKEGQNVTLSCEQNLNHDAMYWYRQDPGQGLRLIYYSQIVNDFQKGDIAEGYSVSREKKESFPLTVTSAQKNPTAFYLCATHPGTGVGEQFFGPGTRLTVL.

This clonotype has a handful of counts. The V gene is TRBV6-1, the J gene TRBJ2-7, with D unclear. Germline assignment: CDR1 MNHNS and CDR2 SASEGT. The V and J ends lost 7 bases and 0 bases respectively, with 7 bases between them. This CDR3 has 12 amino acids. CDR3 DNA sequence: TGTGCCAGCAAACGGATCTCCTACGAGCAGTACTTC. As protein: CASKRISYEQYF.

The chain couples TRBV9 to TRBJ2-3, with D tentatively TRBD2 (5 bases). The CDR3 runs to 16 residues. Trimming took 0 bases from V and 3 from J, leaving 14 bases between them. In germline, CDR1 is SGDLS, CDR2 YYNGEE. Here the CDR3 reads CASSVGRGSRTDTQYF. The DNA of the CDR3 is TGTGCCAGCAGCGTAGGAAGAGGGAGTAGGACAGATACGCAGTATTTT.

In its sample, this clonotype was seen a few times. The genes are TRBV12-3 or TRBV12-4 and TRBJ1-3; maybe TRBD1 (6 bases). The ends were cut back, 3 bases at V and 0 bases at J, with 12 bases in the middle. CDR3 length: 16 amino acids. The CDR3 nucleotides read TGTGCCAGCAGTTTGGGGGACATCAGCTCTGGAAACACCATATATTTT. Translation: CASSLGDISSGNTIYF.

CDR3 nucleotides: TGTGCCAGCAGCTTATCGAGGGTGGCGCAGTATTTT. It specifies CASSLSRVAQYF. The chain employs TRBV7-6 and TRBJ2-3; weak D call: TRBD2 (5 bases). The CDR3 is 12 amino acids. Trimming stripped 2 bases from V and 10 bases from J, with 10 bases between. Per the germline V gene, CDR1 is SGHVS and CDR2 is FNYEAQ.

This clonotype was recorded a few times. The chain combines TRBV20-1 with TRBJ2-5; D possibly corresponds to TRBD2 (6 bases). The CDR3 contains 11 residues. The V gene lost 2 bases and the J gene lost 5 bases, with 6 bases spanning the gap. The germline CDR1 and CDR2 sequences are DFQATT and SNEGSKA (reference sequence). For the CDR3, the DNA is TGCAGTGCTAGACTAGCGGAGACCCAGTACTTC. Residues: CSARLAETQYF.

This clonotype was recorded a few times. The CDR3 sequence: CASSLRPFSTLPYEQYF. For the CDR3, the DNA is TGTGCCAGCAGTTTACGACCCTTCTCTACTCTCCCGTACGAGCAGTACTTC. The chain carries TRBV27 and TRBJ2-7; no clear D gene. The germline V and J ends were trimmed by 2 bases and 4 bases, with 21 bases remaining between them. CDR3 length: 17 residues. Germline V gives CDR1 MNHEY, CDR2 SMNVEV (reference sequence).

The rearrangement joins TRBV20-1 to TRBJ1-1; D possibly corresponds to TRBD1 (5 bases). The CDR3 has 14 residues. The V and J ends lost 5 bases and 1 base respectively, with 14 bases between them. Germline V gene lookup returns CDR1 DFQATT and CDR2 SNEGSKA (reference sequence). In DNA form, the CDR3 reads TGCAGTGCTCCCACAGGTTTGGGGAACACTGAAGCTTTCTTT. It codes for CSAPTGLGNTEAFF.

This clonotype was counted only a few times. The chain recombines TRBV7-3 with TRBJ2-1; no definite D call. Germline V gene sequence: CDR1 SGHTA, CDR2 FQGTGA. The CDR3 consists of 13 residues. V lost 4 bases to trimming and J lost 5 bases, with 9 bases between them. CDR3 sequence (DNA): TGTGCCAGCAGCTCTACAAGTAACAATGAGCAGTTCTTC. Encoded protein: CASSSTSNNEQFF.

This chain joins TRBV27 and TRBJ2-1; 7 bases fit TRBD2. The CDR3 sequence is 18 residues long. The V segment lost 5 bases and the J segment 0 bases; nucleotides outside the gene matches: 13. Germline V gene data show CDR1 as MNHEY and CDR2 as SMNVEV (reference sequence). The CDR3 protein is CASSRIAGPLSSYNEQFF. Here the CDR3 DNA reads TGTGCCAGCAGTAGGATAGCGGGTCCCCTAAGCTCCTACAATGAGCAGTTCTTC.

Only a few counts were recorded for this clonotype. The chain links TRBV18 to TRBJ2-7, with 7 bases aligning to TRBD1. Germline V gives CDR1 KGHSH, CDR2 LQKENI. This CDR3 region has 14 residues. Trimming removed 5 bases from V and 7 bases from J; junction bases left unmatched: 11. CDR3 residues: CASSTGTAGFEQYF. For the CDR3, the DNA is TGTGCCAGCTCAACAGGGACAGCCGGTTTTGAGCAGTACTTC. The full variable domain, rest sourced from reference TRBV18 and TRBJ2-7, is NAGVMQNPRHLVRRRGQEARLRCSPMKGHSHVYWYRQLPEEGLKFMVYLQKENIIDESGMPKERFSAEFPKEGPSILRIQQVVRGDSAAYFCASSTGTAGFEQYFGPGTRLTVT.

This clonotype was picked up a small number of times. At one end the junction does not follow the germline gene, possibly because of a read error. The chain recombines TRBV10-3 with TRBJ2-1, with TRBD2 identical over 10 bases. CDR3 length: 15 residues. CDR1 and CDR2 from the germline V gene are ENHRY and SYGVKD. CDR3 region: CAISGLAGSSNEQFF. DNA for the CDR3: TGTGCCATCAGTGGACTAGCGGGCTCCTCCAATGAGCAGTTCTTC.

The chain recombines TRBV24-1 with TRBJ2-5, with 12 bases lining up with TRBD2. This CDR3 spans 16 amino acids. CDR1 is KGHDR, CDR2 SFDVKD, per germline. V lost 5 bases to trimming and J lost 4 bases; unmatched junction nucleotides: 7. The CDR3 loop is CATSATSGRLGETQYF. The CDR3 region has the DNA TGTGCCACCAGTGCGACTAGCGGGAGATTGGGAGAGACCCAGTACTTC.

This clonotype was seen a few times. The V call is TRBV6-5, the J call TRBJ1-4; TRBD1 might be the D (6 bases). This CDR3 has 14 amino acids. CDR1 is MNHEY and CDR2 is SVGAGI in the germline V gene. The V end lost 6 bases, the J end lost 7 bases, and 15 bases lay between the germline ends. CDR3 sequence (DNA): TGTGCCAGCAGCTCCCAGGGGTTCGGTGAAAAACTGTTTTTT. Protein: CASSSQGFGEKLFF.

The J gene is TRBJ2-5, the V gene TRBV20-1; weak D call: TRBD2 (6 bases). From germline, CDR1 is DFQATT and CDR2 SNEGSKA (reference sequence). Between the trimmed V and J ends, which lost 1 base and 2 bases, there was a span of 20 bases. There are 17 residues in the CDR3. For the CDR3, the DNA is TGCAGTGCTAGAGGACGACGGGACTCCCACGTTCAAGAGACCCAGTACTTC. This gives the protein CSARGRRDSHVQETQYF.